The entry that follows covers one TCR beta chain sequence. The antigen it binds to is not known. Library preparation was by 5' RACE. Preparation of each TCR library used approximately 4,000 ng of total RNA. For each sample, cDNA synthesis was carried out in eight separate reactions using SMARTScribe reverse transcriptase. During cDNA synthesis, template switching introduced unique molecular identifiers that contained a 6-nucleotide sample barcode. Amplification of TCRalpha and TCRbeta cDNA involved two nested PCRs of 16 and 9 cycles, and each PCR was followed by bead purification. Before amplification, the cDNA was treated with uracil DNA-glycosylase and purified using the QIAquick PCR purification kit. The second PCR was the step at which Illumina TruSeq-compatible adapters and sample-specific barcodes were added. Library quality and concentration were checked on TapeStation and Qubit, and libraries were pooled at 5 ng each. Sequencing of pooled libraries was carried out on an Illumina HiSeq2500 single-index Rapid Run using 2 x 100 bp reads and custom sequencing primers. On the authors' methods: MiGEC version 1.2.6 was used for UMI-based consensus assembly to correct PCR and sequencing errors. MiXCR version 2.1.1 handled V(D)J alignment, clonotype assembly and CDR3 extraction. Normalisation of gene usage, clonotype sharing and MAIT/NKT TCR abundance was achieved by analysing the top 1000, 10 000 and 20 000 clonotypes per sample. Diversity was computed as the inverse Simpson index with the vegan R package after downsampling to 27 000 UMIs. Paired Mann-Whitney U tests on discordant twin pairs were used, with Benjamini-Hochberg multiple-testing correction. Reads reprocessed by TCRdb are summarized as one entry per CDR3 protein sequence, and DNA is absent. TCRdb, not the original authors, processed these V and J calls. The sample table includes 400,000 or so distinct CDR3 sequences. The top ten clonotypes cover 2.4% of the sample.

This entry comes from a study of monozygotic twins with inflammatory bowel disease (dated by TCRdb to about 2019). As for the study more broadly: The complete study included 28 monozygotic twin pairs: 19 IBD-discordant Danish pairs and nine German pairs, of which four were IBD-concordant and five were IBD-discordant. Each individual had, on average, about 151 000 unique TCRalpha sequences and 181 000 unique TCRbeta sequences available for analysis. The search for disease-associated traits relied mainly on comparing, within discordant pairs, IBD patients with their genetically identical healthy co-twins.

The CDR3, from cysteine to phenylalanine, totals 13 residues. No DNA is recorded. CDR1 and CDR2, looked up from the germline V gene (reference sequence), are DFQATT and SNEGSKA. From each donor, an approximately 2.3 ml peripheral blood sample was collected into PAXgene tubes and kept at -80 degrees C. Without any T cell sorting, total RNA was extracted from whole blood using the PAXgene blood miRNA kit on an automated QIAcube. Peripheral blood from monozygotic twin pairs who were concordant or discordant for inflammatory bowel disease underwent deep TCRalpha and TCRbeta repertoire profiling using unique molecular barcoding. Smoking habits were recorded for all twin pairs, with individuals classified as current, former or never smokers. Broader findings and caveats from the paper: Background noise and inter-individual variability may have been introduced into the repertoires by the differing immunosuppressive treatments among patients. The analysis was unable to tell different T cell subtypes apart. Concordant and discordant twins showed no difference in repertoire similarity, possibly because of limited statistical power. Compared with healthy twins, IBD patients shared fewer clonotypes with other individuals, and the difference was most pronounced in patients with signs of disease activity. The results gave no support for a single strong signal or clonotype linked to IBD. TCRbeta repertoire diversity, by inverse Simpson index, was decreased in IBD patients compared with their healthy co-twins.

The V and J segments used are TRBV20-1 and TRBJ1-5; absent DNA, TCRdb's TRBD1 call cannot be checked. The sample consisted of blood. The receptor comes from a human donor with ulcerative colitis or Crohn's disease, or a healthy co-twin of an affected twin (not recorded which). The CDR3 reads as follows: CSARYSGNQPQHF.